This T cell receptor (beta chain) is drawn from a study of T cells in localized non-small cell lung cancer. Clones were sequenced by immunoSEQ multiplex PCR, and TCRdb holds only the in-frame ones, with some missing. The top ten clones hold around 4.7% of a sample with roughly 61,000 clones, 80% to 90% of them seen once. Notes on this clone: Its matching antigen is unknown.

This CDR3 is built from 15 residues. Germline loops: CDR1 GTSNPN, CDR2 SVGIG (reference sequence). Trimming took 6 bases from V and 5 from J, leaving 22 bases between them. The study's findings and limits: Longer survival (overall) was linked to higher T cell density in blood.

This chain links TRBV30 with TRBJ2-5, with D perhaps matching TRBD2 (7 bases). This specimen consisted of PBMCs, obtained before any cancer treatment. The TCR originated in a man aged 40-75 years with stage II lung adenocarcinoma. CDR3 loop: CACGRGEMVRETQYF. CDR3 bases: TGTGCCTGTGGGAGGGGGGAGATGGTACGGGAGACCCAGTACTTC.